Below, one T cell receptor beta chain is given with its context. Antigen unknown. As to treatment: roughly 19 received Ad26.COV2.S at low or high dose, single or two shots; about five received placebo; per-sample allocation not given. Sampling was performed 63 days after the first vaccine or placebo injection. The sample is drawn from a study of Ad26.COV2.S vaccination and SARS-CoV-2 variants. The germline CDR1 and CDR2 sequences are SNHLY and FYNNEI. J lost 7 bases, V lost 6 bases, and 8 bases had no gene match. This CDR3 has 14 amino acids. Only in-frame clones appear in the TCRdb table, and some are missing; sequencing was by immunoSEQ multiplex PCR. The profile covers about 400,000 clones, with about nine tenths appearing a single time and about 1.9% taken by the ten largest. Study observations and caveats: Reportedly, after vaccination the spike-specific CD8+ and CD4+ T cell responses displayed substantial breadth.

The V call is TRBV2, the J call TRBJ1-4; the match to TRBD1 covers 7 bases. The sequence derives from a person aged 18 to 59 who received the Ad26.COV2.S COVID-19 vaccine or a placebo. The sample was peripheral blood, taken in a trial of Ad26.COV2.S vaccine versus placebo. Here the CDR3 reads CASSQQGSTEKLFF. The CDR3, as DNA: TGTGCCAGCAGCCAACAGGGGAGTACTGAAAAACTGTTTTTT.